This entry lists 21 T cell receptor beta chains sequenced from one sample in a study of blood T cell repertoires in COVID-19. The assay was immunoSEQ multiplex PCR, and TCRdb's table has in-frame clones only and misses some. The sample gives 150,000 to 200,000 clones, about 80% of which show up once; approximately 3% is in the top ten. The sample was PBMCs or T cells enriched from blood (not recorded which). The receptors were sampled from a woman aged 55-70 years who had recovered from COVID-19.

The V gene is TRBV5-1, the J gene TRBJ1-2; weak D call: TRBD1 (6 bases). Trimming removed 3 bases at V and 5 bases at J, with 17 bases between. Germline V gene sequence: CDR1 SGHRS, CDR2 YFSETQ. The CDR3 covers 15 residues. The CDR3 sequence is CASSWGGKPDYGYTF. The CDR3 nucleotides read TGCGCCAGCAGCTGGGGGGGCAAGCCCGATTATGGCTACACCTTC.

The rearrangement links TRBV15 to TRBJ1-1; D is perhaps TRBD1 (5 bases). V was cut by 0 bases and J by 3 bases, with 20 bases left in between. In germline, CDR1 is LNHNV, CDR2 YYDKDF (reference sequence). This CDR3 comprises 18 residues. CDR3 sequence: CATSRDNVVVGADTEAFF. CDR3 coding DNA: TGTGCCACCAGCAGAGATAATGTGGTCGTTGGGGCAGACACTGAAGCTTTCTTT.

The chain carries TRBV30 and TRBJ2-1; 13 positions match TRBD2. This CDR3 spans 16 amino acids. The junction had 9 bases not matched to a gene; V was cut back by 4 bases and J by 6 bases. The germline V gene has CDR1 GTSNPN and CDR2 SVGIG (reference sequence). CDR3 amino acids: CAWTEQLAGGVNEQFF. The CDR3 DNA is TGTGCCTGGACCGAGCAACTAGCGGGGGGGGTCAATGAGCAGTTCTTC. Based on the CDR3 plus reference TRBV30 and TRBJ2-1, the full variable domain is SQTIHQWPATLVQPVGSPLSLECTVEGTSNPNLYWYRQAAGRGLQLLFYSVGIGQISSEVPQNLSASRPQDRQFILSSKKLLLSDSGFYLCAWTEQLAGGVNEQFFGPGTRLTVL.

The chain uses TRBV3-1 (or the pseudogene TRBV3-2) and TRBJ2-7, with 8 bases matching TRBD1. The CDR3 is 16 amino acids. Germline assignment: CDR1 LGHDT and CDR2 YNNKEL (reference sequence). The V gene end was trimmed by 1 base and the J gene end by 2 bases; junction bases not matched to a gene: 7. This CDR3 is CASSQATGGSPYEQYF. CDR3 sequence (DNA): TGTGCCAGCAGCCAAGCTACAGGGGGATCCCCCTACGAGCAGTACTTC.

The chain employs TRBV7-9 and TRBJ1-6; D not certain. Trimming left V 5 bases short and J 7 bases short, with 9 bases between. Per the germline V gene, CDR1 is SEHNR and CDR2 is FQNEAQ (reference sequence). The CDR3 contains 13 residues. CDR3 residues: CASSPGLNSPLHF. The CDR3, as DNA: TGTGCCAGCAGCCCCGGACTGAATTCACCCCTCCACTTT. Filled out from reference TRBV7-9 and TRBJ1-6, the complete variable domain reads DTGVSQNPRHKITKRGQNVTFRCDPISEHNRLYWYRQTLGQGPEFLTYFQNEAQLEKSRLLSDRFSAERPKGSFSTLEIQRTEQGDSAMYLCASSPGLNSPLHFGNGTRLTVT.

J is TRBJ1-1 and V is TRBV5-6; TRBD1 matches at 8 bases. Trimming at V came to 5 bases and at J to 8 bases, leaving 5 bases not matched to a gene. The CDR3 has 12 residues. Germline loops: CDR1 SGHDT, CDR2 YYEEEE. The CDR3 DNA follows: TGTGCCAGCAGACGTAACAGGGGGGAAGCTTTCTTT. This translates into CASRRNRGEAFF.

This clone appeared a few times. V gene TRBV7-2 combines with J gene TRBJ2-3; possibly TRBD1 for D (6 bases). The CDR3 spans 14 residues. Trimming stripped 5 bases from V and 2 bases from J, with 11 bases between. Germline CDR1 is SGHTA and CDR2 is FQGNSA. DNA of the CDR3: TGTGCCAGCAGCGGCCAGGGGTACACAGATACGCAGTATTTT. Its translation is CASSGQGYTDTQYF.

The chain couples TRBV19 to TRBJ1-2; D unresolved. The germline V and J ends were trimmed by 3 bases and 4 bases, with 12 bases remaining between them. Germline V lookup: CDR1 LNHDA, CDR2 SQIVND (reference sequence). The CDR3 extends over 14 amino acids. The CDR3 bases are TGTGCCAGTAGTATCGGACTAGCGGGCTATGGCTACACCTTC. Amino acid sequence: CASSIGLAGYGYTF.

The chain carries TRBV12-3 or TRBV12-4 and TRBJ1-1, with TRBD1 identical over 9 bases. The CDR3 length is 13 residues. V gave up 6 bases and J gave up 4 bases; unmatched junction bases: 3. The CDR3 DNA reads TGTGCCAGCAGCAGACAGGGGGGCACTGAAGCTTTCTTT. As protein: CASSRQGGTEAFF.

In DNA form, the CDR3 reads TGTGCCAGCATAATAAGGTCAGGCTCGAATGAAAAACTGTTTTTT. Encoded protein: CASIIRSGSNEKLFF. The chain employs TRBV2 and TRBJ1-4; no firm D call. CDR3 size: 15 residues. Germline V lookup: CDR1 SNHLY, CDR2 FYNNEI. Deletions cut 7 bases from V and 5 bases from J, with 17 bases between. Based on the CDR3 plus reference TRBV2 and TRBJ1-4, the full variable domain is EPEVTQTPSHQVTQMGQEVILRCVPISNHLYFYWYRQILGQKVEFLVSFYNNEISEKSEIFDDQFSVERPDGSNFTLKIRSTKLEDSAMYFCASIIRSGSNEKLFFGSGTQLSVL.

The table lists this clone with many counts. This chain connects TRBV5-1 to TRBJ1-6; 7 positions agree with TRBD1. The germline V gene encodes CDR1 SGHRS and CDR2 YFSETQ. CDR3 length: 15 residues. J lost 7 bases, V lost 2 bases, and 6 bases had no gene match. The CDR3 region has the DNA TGCGCCAGCAGCTTCTCCGGGACAGCCAATTCACCCCTCCACTTT. It translates to CASSFSGTANSPLHF.

The chain links TRBV5-1 to TRBJ2-2, with 7 bases fitting TRBD2. The CDR3 consists of 16 residues. Germline V gene data show CDR1 as SGHRS and CDR2 as YFSETQ. J lost 1 base, V lost 1 base, and 4 bases had no gene match. CDR3 coding DNA: TGCGCCAGCAGCTTGAGGCGCGGGGGGAACACCGGGGAGCTGTTTTTT. It codes for CASSLRRGGNTGELFF.

This clone was detected a few times. The chain recombines TRBV6-5 with TRBJ1-1, with TRBD1 matching over 10 bases. J gave up 0 bases and V 7 bases, and 5 bases lay outside the gene matches. The germline CDR1 and CDR2 sequences are MNHEY and SVGAGI. The CDR3 runs to 15 residues. CDR3 bases: TGTGCCAGCACCCTGACAGGGGGCATGAACACTGAAGCTTTCTTT. Its protein is CASTLTGGMNTEAFF.

This rearrangement joins TRBV14 to TRBJ1-4; D may be TRBD1 (6 bases). Trimming took off 1 base at V and 4 bases at J, with 10 bases between the two ends. Germline-derived CDR1 and CDR2 are SGHDN and FVKESK. The CDR3 consists of 15 residues. The DNA of the CDR3 is TGTGCCAGCAGCCAAGTGGCAGGGGTTAATGAAAAACTGTTTTTT. It specifies CASSQVAGVNEKLFF.

This clone showed up just a few times. The chain is built from TRBV18 and TRBJ1-2; D ambiguous. V lost 2 bases and J 8 bases, leaving 9 bases between the germline ends. The CDR3 covers 12 residues. Germline CDR1 KGHSH, CDR2 LQKENI. The DNA of the CDR3 is TGTGCCAGCTCACCAAGAGGGCACGGCTACACCTTC. Translated, it gives CASSPRGHGYTF.

The V call is TRBV27, the J call TRBJ1-1; D is unresolved. V lost 1 base to trimming and J lost 3 bases, with 6 bases between them. Germline CDR1 reads MNHEY; CDR2 reads SMNVEV (reference sequence). This CDR3 spans 13 amino acids. The CDR3 region has the DNA TGTGCCAGCAGTTTATATGCGGACACTGAAGCTTTCTTT. It yields the protein CASSLYADTEAFF.

This rearrangement joins TRBV10-2 to TRBJ2-3; 7 bases fit TRBD2. The V gene end was trimmed by 7 bases and the J gene end by 0 bases; junction bases not matched to a gene: 16. Germline assignment: CDR1 WSHSY and CDR2 SAAADI. The CDR3 totals 18 residues. CDR3 nucleotides: TGCGCCAGCACTATCCCCAACGGGCGGGGGACTAGCACAGATACGCAGTATTTT. Translated, it gives CASTIPNGRGTSTDTQYF.

The table lists this clone with a few counts. The chain joins TRBV6-5 to TRBJ2-4; TRBD2 agrees at 10 bases. The V gene's germline CDR1 is MNHEY and CDR2 SVGAGI. This CDR3 contains 16 residues. The J segment lost 3 bases and the V segment lost 4 bases, leaving 6 bases of the junction unmatched. CDR3 in DNA: TGTGCCAGCAGTTTATTAGCGGGGGGCAACAAAAACATTCAGTACTTC. It yields the protein CASSLLAGGNKNIQYF.

Turning to this clone: This CDR3 is also generated by other DNA sequences in the sample. The V call is TRBV7-9, the J call TRBJ1-2; D gene uncertain. Germline V CDR1 and CDR2: SEHNR, FQNEAQ (reference sequence). The CDR3 consists of 13 residues. The germline V and J ends were trimmed by 3 bases and 1 base, with 6 bases remaining between them. The chain's CDR3 is CASSFSLNYGYTF. The CDR3 nucleotides read TGTGCCAGCAGCTTTAGCCTTAACTATGGCTACACCTTC. Full variable domain (rest looked up from reference TRBV7-9 and TRBJ1-2): DTGVSQNPRHKITKRGQNVTFRCDPISEHNRLYWYRQTLGQGPEFLTYFQNEAQLEKSRLLSDRFSAERPKGSFSTLEIQRTEQGDSAMYLCASSFSLNYGYTFGSGTRLTVV.

The chain couples TRBV12-3 or TRBV12-4 to TRBJ1-5, with TRBD1 as a possible D gene (5 bases). There are 12 residues in the CDR3. Trimming removed 6 bases at V and 6 bases at J, with 9 bases between. CDR3 region: CASRDGGQPQHF. CDR3 DNA sequence: TGTGCCAGCAGAGACGGGGGTCAGCCCCAGCATTTT.

The J gene is TRBJ1-1, the V gene TRBV9, with 7 bases lining up with TRBD1. This CDR3 comprises 14 residues. J gave up 1 base and V 3 bases, and 3 bases lay outside the gene matches. Germline loops: CDR1 SGDLS, CDR2 YYNGEE. The CDR3 reads CASSGRQGNTEAFF. The CDR3, as DNA: TGTGCCAGCAGCGGAAGACAGGGGAACACTGAAGCTTTCTTT.